A few counts support the clone carrying this T cell receptor beta chain. Antigen unknown. This entry belongs to a study of cytomegalovirus exposure and HLA in healthy donors. Study results and limitations: Some V segments (TRBV6-2 and TRBV6-3 among them) were excluded as indistinguishable.

V gave up 4 bases and J gave up 2 bases, with 15 bases separating them. CDR3 length: 15 residues. The germline V gene has CDR1 SGHAT and CDR2 FQNNGV. Primers included in the PCR were 60 Vbeta and 13 Jbeta primers. Method: immunoSEQ multiplex PCR; TCRdb's copy keeps in-frame clones and lacks some. The repertoire holds under 150,000 clones, with 81% as singletons. This chain links TRBV11-2 with TRBJ2-7; a weak D match, TRBD1 (6 bases). Sequenced input: PBMCs. This clonotype was sampled from a woman aged 30 to 39 in good health and CMV-seronegative. The CDR3, as DNA: TGTGCCAGCAGCTCCGGACAGCCCGACCCCTACGAGCAGTACTTC. This gives the protein CASSSGQPDPYEQYF.